Sequencing of this TCR beta chain was carried out in a study of cytomegalovirus exposure and HLA in healthy donors. Study conclusions and caveats: Some V segments could not be told apart, so they were left out, TRBV6-2 and TRBV6-3 among them.

The length of the CDR3 is 14 residues. V dropped 4 bases and J dropped 6; count of bases not matched to a gene: 2. The germline gives CDR1 SGHRS, CDR2 YFSETQ. Details on this clone: Its antigen is unidentified.

PCR was performed using 60 Vbeta and 13 Jbeta primers. The table came from immunoSEQ multiplex PCR; TCRdb's copy has only in-frame clones and leaves some out. The data contain 84,000 or so clones, around 73% of them singletons. Sequencing was performed on PBMCs. The J gene is TRBJ2-2, the V gene TRBV5-1; 11 bases fit TRBD1. The clonotype was recovered from a man aged 50 or older in good health and CMV-seronegative. The CDR3 loop reads CASSRDRGAGELFF. The DNA of the CDR3 is TGCGCCAGCAGCCGGGACAGGGGGGCCGGGGAGCTGTTTTTT.